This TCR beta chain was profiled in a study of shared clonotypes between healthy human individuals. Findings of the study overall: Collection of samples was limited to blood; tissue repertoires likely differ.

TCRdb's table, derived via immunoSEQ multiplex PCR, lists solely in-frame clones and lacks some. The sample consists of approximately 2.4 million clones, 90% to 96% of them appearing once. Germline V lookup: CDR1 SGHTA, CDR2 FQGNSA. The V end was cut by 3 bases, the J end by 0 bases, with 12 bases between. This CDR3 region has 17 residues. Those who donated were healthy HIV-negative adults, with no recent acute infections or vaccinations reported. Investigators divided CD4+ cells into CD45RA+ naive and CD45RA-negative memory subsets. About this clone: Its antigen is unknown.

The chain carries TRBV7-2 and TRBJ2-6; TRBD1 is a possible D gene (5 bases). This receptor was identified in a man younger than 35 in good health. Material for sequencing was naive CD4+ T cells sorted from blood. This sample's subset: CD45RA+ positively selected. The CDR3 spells CASSFFPQVSGANVLTF. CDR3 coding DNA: TGTGCCAGCAGCTTTTTCCCACAGGTCTCTGGGGCCAACGTCCTGACTTTC.